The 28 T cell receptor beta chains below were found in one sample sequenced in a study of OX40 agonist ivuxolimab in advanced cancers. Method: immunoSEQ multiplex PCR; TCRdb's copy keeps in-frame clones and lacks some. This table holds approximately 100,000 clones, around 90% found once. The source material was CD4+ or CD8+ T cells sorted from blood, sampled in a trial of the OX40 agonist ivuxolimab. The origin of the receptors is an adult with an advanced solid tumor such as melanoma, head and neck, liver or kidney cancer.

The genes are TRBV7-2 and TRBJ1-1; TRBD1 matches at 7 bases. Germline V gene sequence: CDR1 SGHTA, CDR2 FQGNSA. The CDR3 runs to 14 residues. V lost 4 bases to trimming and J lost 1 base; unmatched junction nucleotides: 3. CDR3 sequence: CASSYRDRNTEAFF. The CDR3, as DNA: TGTGCCAGCAGCTACCGGGACAGGAACACTGAAGCTTTCTTT.

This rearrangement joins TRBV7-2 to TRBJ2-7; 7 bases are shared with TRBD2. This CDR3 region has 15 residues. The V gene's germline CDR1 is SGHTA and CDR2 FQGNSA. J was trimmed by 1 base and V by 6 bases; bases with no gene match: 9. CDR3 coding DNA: TGTGCCAGCAGTATAATGGCGGGGGAGTCCTACGAGCAGTACTTC. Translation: CASSIMAGESYEQYF. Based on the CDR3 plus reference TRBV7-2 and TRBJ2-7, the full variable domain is GAGVSQSPSNKVTEKGKDVELRCDPISGHTALYWYRQSLGQGLEFLIYFQGNSAPDKSGLPSDRFSAERTGGSVSTLTIQRTQQEDSAVYLCASSIMAGESYEQYFGPGTRLTVT.

This CDR3 is CAWSVGTPETQYF. Written as DNA, the CDR3 is TGTGCCTGGAGTGTCGGGACACCAGAGACCCAGTACTTC. The chain employs TRBV30 and TRBJ2-5; the D gene is possibly TRBD1 (6 bases). There are 13 residues in the CDR3. Germline V CDR1 and CDR2: GTSNPN, SVGIG (reference sequence). With 0 bases removed from V and 4 bases from J, the gap between germline ends came to 9 bases. The variable domain in full, with the rest retrieved from reference TRBV30 and TRBJ2-5, is SQTIHQWPATLVQPVGSPLSLECTVEGTSNPNLYWYRQAAGRGLQLLFYSVGIGQISSEVPQNLSASRPQDRQFILSSKKLLLSDSGFYLCAWSVGTPETQYFGPGTRLLVL.

The DNA of the CDR3 is TGTGCCTGGAGTGCAGGGGGCTCGAGGGAGACCCAGTACTTC. This gives the protein CAWSAGGSRETQYF. This chain connects TRBV30 to TRBJ2-5; 8 nucleotides agree with TRBD1. With V trimmed by 1 base and J by 5 bases, 6 bases remained unmatched. CDR1 and CDR2 from the germline V gene are GTSNPN and SVGIG (reference sequence). This CDR3 contains 14 residues.

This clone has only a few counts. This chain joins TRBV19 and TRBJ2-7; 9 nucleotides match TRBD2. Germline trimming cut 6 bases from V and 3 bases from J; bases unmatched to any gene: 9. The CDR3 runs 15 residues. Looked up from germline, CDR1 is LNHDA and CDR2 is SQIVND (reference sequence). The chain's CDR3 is CASREAGTSFYEQYF. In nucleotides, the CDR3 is TGTGCCAGTAGAGAAGCCGGGACTAGCTTCTACGAGCAGTACTTC.

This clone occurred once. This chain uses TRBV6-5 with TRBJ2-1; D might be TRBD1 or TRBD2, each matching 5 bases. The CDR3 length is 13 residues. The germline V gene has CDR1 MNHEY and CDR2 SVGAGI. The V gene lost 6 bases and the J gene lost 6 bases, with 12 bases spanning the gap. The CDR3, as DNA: TGTGCCAGCAGCCGAGAGGGGCCCAATGAGCAGTTCTTC. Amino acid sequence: CASSREGPNEQFF.

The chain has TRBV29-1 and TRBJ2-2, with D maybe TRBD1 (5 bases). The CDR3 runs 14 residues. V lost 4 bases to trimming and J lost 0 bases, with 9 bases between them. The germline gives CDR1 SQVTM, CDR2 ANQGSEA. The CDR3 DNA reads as TGCAGCGTTGGCTGGACATCGAACACCGGGGAGCTGTTTTTT. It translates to CSVGWTSNTGELFF.

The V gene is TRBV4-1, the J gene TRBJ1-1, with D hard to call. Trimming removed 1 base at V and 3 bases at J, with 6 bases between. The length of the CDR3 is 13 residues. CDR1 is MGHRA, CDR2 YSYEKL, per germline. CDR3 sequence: CASSQGWDTEAFF. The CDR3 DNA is TGCGCCAGCAGCCAAGGGTGGGACACTGAAGCTTTCTTT.

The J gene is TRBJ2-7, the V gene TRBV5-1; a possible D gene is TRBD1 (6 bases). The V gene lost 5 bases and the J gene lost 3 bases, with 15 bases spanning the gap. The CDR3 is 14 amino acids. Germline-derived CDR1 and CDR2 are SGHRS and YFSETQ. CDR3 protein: CASSLRDINYEQYF. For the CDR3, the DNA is TGCGCCAGCAGTCTCCGGGACATTAACTACGAGCAGTACTTC. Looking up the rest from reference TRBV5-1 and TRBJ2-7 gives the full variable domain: KAGVTQTPRYLIKTRGQQVTLSCSPISGHRSVSWYQQTPGQGLQFLFEYFSETQRNKGNFPGRFSGRQFSNSRSEMNVSTLELGDSALYLCASSLRDINYEQYFGPGTRLTVT.

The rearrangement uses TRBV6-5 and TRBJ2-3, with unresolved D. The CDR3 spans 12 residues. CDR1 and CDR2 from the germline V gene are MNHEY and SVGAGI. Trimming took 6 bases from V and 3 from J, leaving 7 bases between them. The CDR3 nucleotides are TGTGCCAGCAGCTCCGCAACAGATACGCAGTATTTT. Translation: CASSSATDTQYF.

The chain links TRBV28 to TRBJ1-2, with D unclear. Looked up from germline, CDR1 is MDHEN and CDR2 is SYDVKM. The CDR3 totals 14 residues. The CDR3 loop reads CGPQVCSRNYGYTF. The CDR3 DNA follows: TGTGGCCCGCAGGTGTGCAGTCGAAACTATGGCTACACCTTC.

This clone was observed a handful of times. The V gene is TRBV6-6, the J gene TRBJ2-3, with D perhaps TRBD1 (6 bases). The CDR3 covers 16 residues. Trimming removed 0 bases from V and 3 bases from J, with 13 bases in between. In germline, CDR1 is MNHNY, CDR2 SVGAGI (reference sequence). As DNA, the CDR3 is TGTGCCAGCAGTTACTCGGGGGCTCCAGGGACAGATACGCAGTATTTT. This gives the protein CASSYSGAPGTDTQYF.

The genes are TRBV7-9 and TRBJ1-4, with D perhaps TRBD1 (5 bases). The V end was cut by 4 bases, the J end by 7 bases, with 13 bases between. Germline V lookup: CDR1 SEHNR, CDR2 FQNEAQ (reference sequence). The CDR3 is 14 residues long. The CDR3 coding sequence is TGTGCCAGCAGCTCGCTTCTAGGGACTGAAAAACTGTTTTTT. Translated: CASSSLLGTEKLFF.

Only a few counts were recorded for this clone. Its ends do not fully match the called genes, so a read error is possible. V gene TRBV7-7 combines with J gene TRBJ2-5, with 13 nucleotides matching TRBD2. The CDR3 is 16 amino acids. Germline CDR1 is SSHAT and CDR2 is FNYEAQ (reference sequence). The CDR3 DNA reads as TGTGCTAGCAGCTTAGGGACTAGCGGGGCCCAAGAGACCCAGTACTTC. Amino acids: CASSLGTSGAQETQYF.

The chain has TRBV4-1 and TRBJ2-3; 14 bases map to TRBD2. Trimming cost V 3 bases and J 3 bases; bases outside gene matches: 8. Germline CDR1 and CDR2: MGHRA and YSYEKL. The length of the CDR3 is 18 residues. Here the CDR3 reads CASSQRGLAGGRTDTQYF. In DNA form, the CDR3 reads TGCGCCAGCAGCCAGAGAGGACTAGCGGGGGGTCGGACAGATACGCAGTATTTT.

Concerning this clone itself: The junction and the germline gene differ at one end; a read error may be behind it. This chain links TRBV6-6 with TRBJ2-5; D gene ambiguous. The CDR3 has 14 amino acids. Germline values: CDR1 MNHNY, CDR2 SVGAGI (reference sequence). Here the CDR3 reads CASSYGTPQETRYF. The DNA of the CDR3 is TGTGCCAGCAGTTACGGTACACCCCAAGAGACCCGGTACTTC.

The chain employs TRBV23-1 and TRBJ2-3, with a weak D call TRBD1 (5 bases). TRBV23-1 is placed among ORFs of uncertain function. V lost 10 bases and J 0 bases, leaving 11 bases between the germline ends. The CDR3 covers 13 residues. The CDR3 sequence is CATLTGSTDTQYF. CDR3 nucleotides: TGCGCCACCCTAACAGGTAGCACAGATACGCAGTATTTT.

CDR3 amino acids: CASSPRAGDTDTQYF. DNA of the CDR3: TGTGCCAGCAGCCCCCGGGCTGGGGACACAGATACGCAGTATTTT. The gene calls are TRBV7-2 and TRBJ2-3; no clear D. The V gene's germline CDR1 is SGHTA and CDR2 FQGNSA. CDR3 length: 15 amino acids. V shed 5 bases and J shed 2 bases, with 14 bases lying between them. Using reference TRBV7-2 and TRBJ2-3 for the parts outside the CDR3, the full variable domain is GAGVSQSPSNKVTEKGKDVELRCDPISGHTALYWYRQSLGQGLEFLIYFQGNSAPDKSGLPSDRFSAERTGGSVSTLTIQRTQQEDSAVYLCASSPRAGDTDTQYFGPGTRLTVL.

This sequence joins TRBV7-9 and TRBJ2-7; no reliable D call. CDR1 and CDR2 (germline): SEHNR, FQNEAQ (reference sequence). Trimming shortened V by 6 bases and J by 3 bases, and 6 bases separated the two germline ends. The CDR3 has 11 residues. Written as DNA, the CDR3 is TGTGCCAGCAGTCCGAACTACGAGCAGTACTTC. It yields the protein CASSPNYEQYF.

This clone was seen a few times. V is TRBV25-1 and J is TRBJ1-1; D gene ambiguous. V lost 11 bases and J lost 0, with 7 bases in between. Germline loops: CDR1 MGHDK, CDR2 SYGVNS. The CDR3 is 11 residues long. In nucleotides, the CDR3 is TGTGCCTCCACCATGAACACTGAAGCTTTCTTT. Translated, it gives CASTMNTEAFF.

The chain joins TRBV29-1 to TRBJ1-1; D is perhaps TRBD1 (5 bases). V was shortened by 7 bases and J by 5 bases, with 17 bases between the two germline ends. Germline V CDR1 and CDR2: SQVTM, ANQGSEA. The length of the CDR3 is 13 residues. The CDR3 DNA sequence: TGCAGCGCTGGGATGGGGGAGGAGACTGAAGCTTTCTTT. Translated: CSAGMGEETEAFF.

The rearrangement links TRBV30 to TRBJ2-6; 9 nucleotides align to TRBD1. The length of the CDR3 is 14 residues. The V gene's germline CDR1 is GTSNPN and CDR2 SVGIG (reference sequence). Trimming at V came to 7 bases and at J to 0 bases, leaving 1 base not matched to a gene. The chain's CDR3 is CALQGASGANVLTF. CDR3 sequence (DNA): TGTGCCTTACAGGGGGCCTCTGGGGCCAACGTCCTGACTTTC.

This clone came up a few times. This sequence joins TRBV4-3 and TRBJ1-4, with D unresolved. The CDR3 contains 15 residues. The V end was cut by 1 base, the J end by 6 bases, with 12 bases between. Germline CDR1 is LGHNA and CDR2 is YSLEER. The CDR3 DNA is TGCGCCAGCAGCCAAGTTAAGGGTTTTTATGAAAAACTGTTTTTT. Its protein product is CASSQVKGFYEKLFF.

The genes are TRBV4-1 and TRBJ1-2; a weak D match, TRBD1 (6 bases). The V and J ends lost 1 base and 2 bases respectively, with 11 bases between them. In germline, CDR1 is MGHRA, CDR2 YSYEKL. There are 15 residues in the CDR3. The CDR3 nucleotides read TGCGCCAGCAGCCAAGGACAGGTTGCCAACTATGGCTACACCTTC. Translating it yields CASSQGQVANYGYTF.

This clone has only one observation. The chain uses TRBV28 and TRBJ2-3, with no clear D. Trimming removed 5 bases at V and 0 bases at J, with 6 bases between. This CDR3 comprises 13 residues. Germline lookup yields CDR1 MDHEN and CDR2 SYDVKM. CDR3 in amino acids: CASSPSSTDTQYF. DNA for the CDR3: TGTGCCAGCAGTCCCTCTAGCACAGATACGCAGTATTTT.

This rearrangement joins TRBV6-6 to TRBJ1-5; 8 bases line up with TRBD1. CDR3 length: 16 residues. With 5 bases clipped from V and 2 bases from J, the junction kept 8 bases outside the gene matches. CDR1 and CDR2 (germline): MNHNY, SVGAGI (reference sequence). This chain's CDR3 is CASSPHPDRGNQPQHF. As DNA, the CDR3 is TGTGCCAGCAGTCCGCACCCGGACAGGGGCAATCAGCCCCAGCATTTT.

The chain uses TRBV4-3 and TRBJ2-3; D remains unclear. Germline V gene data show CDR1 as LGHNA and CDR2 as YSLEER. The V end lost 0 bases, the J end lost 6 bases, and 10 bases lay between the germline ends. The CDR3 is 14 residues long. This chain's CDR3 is CASSQDHGVDTQYF. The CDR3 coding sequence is TGCGCCAGCAGCCAAGATCATGGGGTGGATACGCAGTATTTT.

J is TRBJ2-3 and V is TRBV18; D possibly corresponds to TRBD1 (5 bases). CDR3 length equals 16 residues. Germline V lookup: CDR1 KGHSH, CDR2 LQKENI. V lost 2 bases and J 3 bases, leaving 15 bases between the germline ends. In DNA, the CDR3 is TGTGCCAGCTCACCATTGCAGGGTCGGGTGACAGATACGCAGTATTTT. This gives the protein CASSPLQGRVTDTQYF.